This T cell receptor (beta chain) originates from a study of T cell repertoires in aging, cancer and after chemotherapy. Study as a whole: Six age groups, ranging from 30 or younger to 70 or older, included the donors.

TCR beta rearrangements were amplified from peripheral blood genomic DNA. As concerns this clonotype: Antigen: not known. A much larger clone differs by one base, so this may be a read error.

Whole-study findings and limits: In cancer patients, declining TCR diversity with age involved lost richness and lost evenness. Median generation probability rose over the chemotherapy interval in each cancer cohort, suggesting rebound thymic output.

TRB rearrangements spanning V, D and J were amplified using mixed TRB-A/B primers. TCRdb independently ran MiXCR on the multiplex PCR reads; one entry per CDR3 protein. The sample records thousands of distinct CDR3 sequences, roughly a quarter being singletons. The germline V gene encodes CDR1 GTSNPN and CDR2 SVGIG (reference sequence). The CDR3 has 12 residues. The rearrangement links TRBV30 to TRBJ2-2, with a possible D match to TRBD2 (5 bases). The sample comprised blood. This TCR derives from a human donor with a blood cancer. The donor label of this sample is uncertain. This chain's CDR3 is CAWRGYTGELSF. CDR3 in DNA: TGTGCCTGGAGAGGATACACCGGGGAGCTGTCTTTT.